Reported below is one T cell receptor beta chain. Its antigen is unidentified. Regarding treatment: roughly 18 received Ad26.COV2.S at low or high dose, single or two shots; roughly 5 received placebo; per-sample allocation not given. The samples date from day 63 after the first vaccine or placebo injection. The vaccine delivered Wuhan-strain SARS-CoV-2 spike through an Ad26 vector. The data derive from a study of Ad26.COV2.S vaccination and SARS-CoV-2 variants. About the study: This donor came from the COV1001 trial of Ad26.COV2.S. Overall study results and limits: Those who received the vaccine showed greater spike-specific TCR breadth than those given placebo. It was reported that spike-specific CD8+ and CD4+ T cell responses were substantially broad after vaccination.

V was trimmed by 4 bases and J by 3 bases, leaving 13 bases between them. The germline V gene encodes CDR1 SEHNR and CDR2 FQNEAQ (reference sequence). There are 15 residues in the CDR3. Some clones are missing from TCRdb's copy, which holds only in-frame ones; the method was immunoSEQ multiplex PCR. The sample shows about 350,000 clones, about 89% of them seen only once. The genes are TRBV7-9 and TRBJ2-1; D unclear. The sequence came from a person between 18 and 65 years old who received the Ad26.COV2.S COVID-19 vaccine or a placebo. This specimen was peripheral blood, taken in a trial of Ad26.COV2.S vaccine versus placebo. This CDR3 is CASSSDRRLYNEQFF. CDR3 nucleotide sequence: TGTGCCAGCAGCTCCGACCGCCGACTCTACAATGAGCAGTTCTTC.